This T cell receptor (beta chain) emerged from a study of blood T cell repertoires in COVID-19. Assay used: immunoSEQ multiplex PCR; TCRdb lists only in-frame clones, some missing. The sample contains 200,000 to 250,000 clones, more than 75% of which appear only once. This TCR was sampled from a man aged 60 to 75 who had recovered from COVID-19. Material for sequencing was peripheral blood.

The CDR3 sequence is CASRPGQVYGYTF. CDR3 DNA sequence: TGTGCCAGCAGACCCGGACAGGTCTATGGCTACACCTTC. The chain couples TRBV2 to TRBJ1-2; 7 bases are shared with TRBD1. V lost 6 bases and J lost 4; bases outside the gene matches: 5. CDR1 SNHLY and CDR2 FYNNEI come from the germline V gene. The CDR3 length is 13 residues.